These 15 T cell receptor beta chains were sequenced from one sample in a study of sequential checkpoint blockade in melanoma (dated by TCRdb to between 2018 and 2021). Libraries were prepared through the immunoSEQ multiplex PCR assay. Imported from immuneACCESS, the table was reduced by TCRdb to in-frame sequences with V and J called. These copies leave out some clones; in studies compared against another copy, an unresolved V gene accounts for under half, and the cause of the remainder is not known. The sample table shows over 10,000 clones, and about 71% are seen once. The top ten clonotypes cover 22% of the sample. Read against the paper, the sample's treatment or condition label means: randomized to nivolumab then ipilimumab (arm A) or the reverse (arm B). The sequences come from CD8+ T cells sorted from blood (inferred from file names), collected from a patient given nivolumab and ipilimumab in sequence. The source of these receptors is a human donor with melanoma.

This clone was observed a handful of times. The chain's CDR3 is CASSPTGLAGDYEQYF. CDR3 in DNA: TGTGCCAGCAGTCCTACGGGACTAGCGGGAGACTACGAGCAGTACTTC. The rearrangement uses TRBV27 and TRBJ2-7; TRBD2 aligns across 14 bases. The J segment lost 3 bases and the V segment lost 5 bases, leaving 6 bases of the junction unmatched. The CDR3 contains 16 residues. Germline V gene sequence: CDR1 MNHEY, CDR2 SMNVEV (reference sequence).

The V call is TRBV5-1, the J call TRBJ2-3, with 8 bases aligning to TRBD1. The CDR3 consists of 13 residues. The germline V gene has CDR1 SGHRS and CDR2 YFSETQ. With 5 bases clipped from V and 6 bases from J, the junction kept 5 bases outside the gene matches. The CDR3, as DNA: TGCGCCAGCAGTTGGACAGGGCGTGATACGCAGTATTTT. Protein product: CASSWTGRDTQYF.

The chain links TRBV2 to TRBJ2-5, with a weak D call TRBD1 (5 bases). V was clipped by 8 bases and J by 5 bases, with 12 bases between them. The CDR3 consists of 12 residues. CDR1 and CDR2 from the germline V gene are SNHLY and FYNNEI. CDR3 DNA sequence: TGTGCCAGCCTTAAGGGGATCGAGACCCAGTACTTC. This translates into CASLKGIETQYF.

The chain combines TRBV2 with TRBJ2-5; 9 bases fit TRBD2. V shed 6 bases, J shed 1 base, and the junction held 6 bases outside the gene matches. Germline assignment: CDR1 SNHLY and CDR2 FYNNEI. The CDR3 is made up of 15 amino acids. CDR3 amino acids: CASRYQAGGQETQYF. CDR3 in DNA: TGTGCCAGCAGATACCAAGCGGGAGGCCAAGAGACCCAGTACTTC.

This clone was picked up a small number of times. The V and J genes are TRBV11-2 and TRBJ2-3; D is possibly TRBD2 (5 bases). The CDR3 loop spans 16 amino acids. Trimming took 5 bases from V and 4 from J, leaving 19 bases between them. Germline lookup yields CDR1 SGHAT and CDR2 FQNNGV. The DNA for the CDR3 is TGTGCCAGCAGCGCCCGAATGGCAGAGGGATCAGATACGCAGTATTTT. Residues: CASSARMAEGSDTQYF. The full variable domain, rest sourced from reference TRBV11-2 and TRBJ2-3, is EAGVAQSPRYKIIEKRQSVAFWCNPISGHATLYWYQQILGQGPKLLIQFQNNGVVDDSQLPKDRFSAERLKGVDSTLKIQPAKLEDSAVYLCASSARMAEGSDTQYFGPGTRLTVL.

The chain carries TRBV7-2 and TRBJ2-7, with D perhaps TRBD1 (5 bases). Germline V CDR1 and CDR2: SGHTA, FQGNSA. Deletions cut 1 base from V and 0 bases from J, with 10 bases between. This CDR3 is built from 15 residues. CDR3 nucleotides: TGTGCCAGCAGCTTAGGGGGCTCCAGCTCCTACGAGCAGTACTTC. This translates into CASSLGGSSSYEQYF.

This clone was picked up a small number of times. The chain carries TRBV21-1 and TRBJ1-2; TRBD1 is taken as the D call from the table, unchecked against the DNA. TRBV21-1 is a pseudogene. The CDR3 loop spans 16 amino acids. CDR3 in amino acids: CASSKEGQGAYHGYTF. The CDR3 coding sequence is TGTGCCAGCAGCAAAGAGGGGCAGGGGGCGTATCATGGCTACACCTTC.

Only a few counts were recorded for this clone. The rearrangement uses TRBV7-6 and TRBJ2-3; the match to TRBD2 covers 16 bases. V was clipped by 4 bases and J by 0 bases; unmatched bases: 4. CDR1 and CDR2 from the germline V gene are SGHVS and FNYEAQ. The CDR3 covers 18 residues. In nucleotides, the CDR3 is TGTGCCAGCAGCTACGGGACTAGCGGGGGGGCGAGCACAGATACGCAGTATTTT. This gives the protein CASSYGTSGGASTDTQYF.

A word on this clone: The junction departs from germline at one end; a sequencing error may be responsible. J is TRBJ1-5 and V is TRBV12-5; 9 bases agree with TRBD1. The germline CDR1 and CDR2 sequences are LGHNT and FRNRAP. CDR3 length: 12 residues. The CDR3, as DNA: TGTGCTAGTGGTCTCCGGGACAGGGAAGTTTTTTTT. Its translation: CASGLRDREVFF. Using reference TRBV12-5 and TRBJ1-5 for the parts outside the CDR3, the full variable domain is DARVTQTPRHKVTEMGQEVTMRCQPILGHNTVFWYRQTMMQGLELLAYFRNRAPLDDSGMPKDRFSAEMPDATLATLKIQPSEPRDSAVYFCASGLRDREVFFGDGTRLSIL.

This clone was observed a few times. The V and J genes are TRBV7-6 and TRBJ1-5, with D possibly matching TRBD1 (6 bases). This CDR3 is 14 amino acids long. The germline V gene has CDR1 SGHVS and CDR2 FNYEAQ. Trimming shortened V by 5 bases and J by 1 base, and 9 bases separated the two germline ends. The CDR3 loop is CASSRTASNQPQHF. The CDR3 coding sequence is TGTGCCAGCAGCCGGACAGCGAGCAATCAGCCCCAGCATTTT.

Only a few counts were recorded for this clone. The chain is built from TRBV7-2 and TRBJ2-1; no firm D call. From germline, CDR1 is SGHTA and CDR2 FQGNSA. V was trimmed by 6 bases and J by 5 bases, leaving 23 bases between them. The CDR3 is 17 amino acids. The CDR3 bases are TGTGCCAGCAGTCTAGATGTGGGTGTGATTAATAACAATGAGCAGTTCTTC. Translation: CASSLDVGVINNNEQFF.

The CDR3 loop reads CAILAKSYNEQFF. The CDR3 DNA follows: TGTGCCATCTTAGCGAAGTCGTACAATGAGCAGTTCTTC. The rearrangement uses TRBV2 and TRBJ2-1; D possibly corresponds to TRBD2 (5 bases). V gave up 10 bases and J gave up 4 bases, with 14 bases separating them. This CDR3 spans 13 amino acids. CDR1 is SNHLY and CDR2 is FYNNEI in the germline V gene.

CDR3 in amino acids: CASSLAAGGADEQYF. The CDR3 DNA is TGCGCCAGCAGCTTGGCAGCAGGGGGCGCGGACGAGCAGTACTTC. This rearrangement joins TRBV5-1 to TRBJ2-5; 8 bases map to TRBD1. The DNA end lines up better with TRBJ2-7; the J call may be wrong. There are 15 residues in the CDR3. The germline V gene has CDR1 SGHRS and CDR2 YFSETQ.

The V gene is TRBV29-1, the J gene TRBJ1-1, with no clear D. Germline-derived CDR1 and CDR2 are SQVTM and ANQGSEA. CDR3 length: 14 residues. The V and J ends lost 0 bases and 8 bases respectively, with 16 bases between them. The CDR3 loop is CSVEDRRGSGEAFF. The CDR3 DNA reads as TGCAGCGTTGAAGACCGTAGAGGGTCTGGGGAAGCTTTCTTT.

This rearrangement joins TRBV5-8 to TRBJ1-5; D is unclear. The V gene's germline CDR1 is SGHTS and CDR2 YDEGEE. V dropped 5 bases and J dropped 5 bases, with 5 bases sitting between them. This CDR3 region has 11 residues. The CDR3 DNA is TGTGCCAGCAGTTACTATCAGCCCCAGCATTTT. It translates to CASSYYQPQHF.